This T cell receptor (beta chain) comes out of a study of technical replicates of blood from a few donors. The trim removed 5 bases at V and 5 bases at J, leaving 6 bases unmatched. This CDR3 comprises 14 residues. Germline assignment: CDR1 SGHTA and CDR2 FQGNSA. The table came from immunoSEQ multiplex PCR; TCRdb's copy has only in-frame clones and leaves some out. The sample contains around 100,000 clones, approximately 95% of which appear only once. The sequence was obtained from a human donor in good health. Sequencing was done on a sample of T cells isolated from PBMCs. This rearrangement joins TRBV7-2 to TRBJ2-3; TRBD2 aligns across 8 bases. In DNA, the CDR3 is TGTGCCAGCAGCACAAGACTAGCGAGAGATACGCAGTATTTT. Translating it yields CASSTRLARDTQYF.